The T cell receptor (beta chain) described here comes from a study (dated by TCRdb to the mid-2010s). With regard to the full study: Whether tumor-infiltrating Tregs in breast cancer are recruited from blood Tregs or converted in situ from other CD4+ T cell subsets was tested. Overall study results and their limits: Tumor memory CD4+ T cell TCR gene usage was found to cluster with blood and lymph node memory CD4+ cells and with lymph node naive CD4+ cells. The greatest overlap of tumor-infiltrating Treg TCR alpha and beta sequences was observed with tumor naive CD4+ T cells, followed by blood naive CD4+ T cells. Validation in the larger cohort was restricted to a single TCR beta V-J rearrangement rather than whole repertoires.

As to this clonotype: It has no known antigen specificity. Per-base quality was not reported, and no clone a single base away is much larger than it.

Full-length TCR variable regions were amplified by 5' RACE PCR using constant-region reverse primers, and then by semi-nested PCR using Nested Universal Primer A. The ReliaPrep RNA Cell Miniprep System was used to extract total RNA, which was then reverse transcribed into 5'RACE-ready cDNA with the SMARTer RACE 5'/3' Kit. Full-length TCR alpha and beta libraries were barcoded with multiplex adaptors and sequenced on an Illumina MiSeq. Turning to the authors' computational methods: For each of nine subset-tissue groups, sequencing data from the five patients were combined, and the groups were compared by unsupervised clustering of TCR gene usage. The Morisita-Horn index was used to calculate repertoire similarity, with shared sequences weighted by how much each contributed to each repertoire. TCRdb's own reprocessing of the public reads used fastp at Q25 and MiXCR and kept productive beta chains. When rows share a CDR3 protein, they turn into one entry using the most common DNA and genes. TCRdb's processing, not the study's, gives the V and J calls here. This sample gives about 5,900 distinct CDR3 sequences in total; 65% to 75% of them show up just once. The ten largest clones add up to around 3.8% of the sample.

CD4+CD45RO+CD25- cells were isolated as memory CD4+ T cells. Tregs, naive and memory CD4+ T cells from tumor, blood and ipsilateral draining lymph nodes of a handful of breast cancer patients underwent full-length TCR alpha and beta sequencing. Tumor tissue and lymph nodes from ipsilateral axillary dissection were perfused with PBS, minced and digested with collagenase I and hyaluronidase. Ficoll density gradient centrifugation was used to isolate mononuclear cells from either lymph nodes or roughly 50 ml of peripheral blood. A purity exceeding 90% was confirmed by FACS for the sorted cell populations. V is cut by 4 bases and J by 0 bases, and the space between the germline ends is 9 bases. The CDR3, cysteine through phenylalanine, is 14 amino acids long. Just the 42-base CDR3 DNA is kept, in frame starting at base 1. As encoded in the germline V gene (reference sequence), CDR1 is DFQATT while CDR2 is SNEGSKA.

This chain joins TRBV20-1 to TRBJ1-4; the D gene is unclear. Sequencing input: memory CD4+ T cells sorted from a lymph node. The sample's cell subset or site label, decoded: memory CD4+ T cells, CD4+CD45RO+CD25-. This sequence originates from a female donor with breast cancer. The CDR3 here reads CSAIEVTTNEKLFF. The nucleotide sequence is TGCAGTGCTATAGAAGTGACAACTAATGAAAAACTGTTTTTT.